A selection of T cell receptor beta chains follows, all from one sample in a study of blood T cell repertoires in COVID-19. Assay: immunoSEQ multiplex PCR; the TCRdb copy retains only in-frame clones and omits some. The repertoire has some 250,000 clones, around 88% of them found once; the top ten carry about 3%. The sequencing sample was made of peripheral blood. The receptors here all came from a woman in her 30s who had recovered from COVID-19. The CDR3 runs from the conserved cysteine through the conserved F or W. Fields, in order: J gene, V gene, D gene, clone size, CDR3 DNA, CDR3 protein. D genes are given only for firm matches. Clone size appears in some rows only: once, few, many, or a class for an expanded clone.

TRBJ1-6 TRBV7-6 TRBD1 many TGTGCCAGCAGCTTAGGGGACAGGGGGCGCGGGACTTCACCCCTCCACTTT CASSLGDRGRGTSPLHF
TRBJ2-5 TRBV6-6 TRBD2 once TGTGCCAGCAGCCTACGACTAGCGGAGACCCAGTACTTC CASSLRLAETQYF
TRBJ1-2 TRBV10-3 TRBD1 - TGTGCCATCAGTGAGTCGACAGGGTTGATCCGGGGTTACACCTTC CAISESTGLIRGYTF
TRBJ1-6 TRBV2 - - TGTGCCAGCAGTGTCTCGGGTGAACGGTATAATTCACCCCTCCACTTT CASSVSGERYNSPLHF
TRBJ2-1 TRBV27 TRBD2 - TGTGCCAGCAGTTGGAGCGGGGTGGGTAGGGAGCAGTTCTTC CASSWSGVGREQFF
TRBJ2-3 TRBV12-3/TRBV12-4 - - TGTGCCAGCAAACCTAACCCAGATACGCAGTATTTT CASKPNPDTQYF
TRBJ2-3 TRBV10-3 TRBD2 - TGTGCCATCACCCCCGCGTTTGGTAGCGGGAGAACAGATACGCAGTATTTT CAITPAFGSGRTDTQYF
TRBJ2-5 TRBV15 - - TGTGCCACCAGCTCCCTAGGTTTGGGGGCAGCAGAGACCCAGTACTTC CATSSLGLGAAETQYF
TRBJ1-5 TRBV10-3 TRBD1 - TGTGCCATCAGTGAGTCAGTAGCGGGACAGGGTTATCAGCCCCAGCATTTT CAISESVAGQGYQPQHF
TRBJ2-7 TRBV18 - few TGTGCCAGCTCACCAGAGGGTTACGAGCAGTACTTC CASSPEGYEQYF
TRBJ1-1 TRBV19 - - TGTGCCAGCACCACCGGGTCCGCACACATGAACACTGAAGCTTTCTTT CASTTGSAHMNTEAFF
TRBJ2-7 TRBV3-1/TRBV3-2 - - TGTGCCAGCAGCCAAGACAGCTCCTACGAGCAGTACTTC CASSQDSSYEQYF
TRBJ2-7 TRBV2 - many TGTGCCAGCAGTGACCAGGAGGCTCCCTACGAGCAGTACTTC CASSDQEAPYEQYF
TRBJ1-2 TRBV5-4 TRBD1 few TGTGCCAGCAGCTTGGCAGGGGGCGCGGGGGGCTACACCTTC CASSLAGGAGGYTF
TRBJ2-6 TRBV27 - - TGTGCCAGCAGTCCGAGAGGGAGCTCTGGGGCCAACGTCCTGACTTTC CASSPRGSSGANVLTF
TRBJ2-1 TRBV6-2/TRBV6-3 TRBD2 - TGTGCCAGCAGTCGGTGGGCGCGGGGGGTGTTGAATGAGCAGTTCTTC CASSRWARGVLNEQFF
TRBJ2-4 TRBV18 - - TGTGCCAGCTCACCCGTTACAGGGTGGGAAAACATTCAGTACTTC CASSPVTGWENIQYF
TRBJ1-2 TRBV4-2 - - TGTGCCAGCAGCCAGATAGGTATAGGCGGCCTCAATCCTGGCTACACCTTC CASSQIGIGGLNPGYTF
TRBJ1-4 TRBV18 - - TGTGCCAGCTCACCAGGCAGGCCCGGGGATGAAAAACTGTTTTTT CASSPGRPGDEKLFF
TRBJ2-7 TRBV5-1 TRBD2 - TGCGCCAGCAGCCCAGCCTTTGCGGGGGTGGGCGAGCAGTACTTC CASSPAFAGVGEQYF
TRBJ2-2 TRBV1 - - TGCACCAGCTGCCAGCGGGGGGGCGACACCGGGGAGCTGTTTTTT CTSCQRGGDTGELFF
TRBJ1-3 TRBV3-1/TRBV3-2 - once TGTGCCAGCAGCCAAGATTGGCGAAACACCATATATTTT CASSQDWRNTIYF
TRBJ2-2 TRBV5-1 - - TGCGCCAGCAGCTTGGGACAGGTCCCGAACACCGGGGAGCTGTTTTTT CASSLGQVPNTGELFF